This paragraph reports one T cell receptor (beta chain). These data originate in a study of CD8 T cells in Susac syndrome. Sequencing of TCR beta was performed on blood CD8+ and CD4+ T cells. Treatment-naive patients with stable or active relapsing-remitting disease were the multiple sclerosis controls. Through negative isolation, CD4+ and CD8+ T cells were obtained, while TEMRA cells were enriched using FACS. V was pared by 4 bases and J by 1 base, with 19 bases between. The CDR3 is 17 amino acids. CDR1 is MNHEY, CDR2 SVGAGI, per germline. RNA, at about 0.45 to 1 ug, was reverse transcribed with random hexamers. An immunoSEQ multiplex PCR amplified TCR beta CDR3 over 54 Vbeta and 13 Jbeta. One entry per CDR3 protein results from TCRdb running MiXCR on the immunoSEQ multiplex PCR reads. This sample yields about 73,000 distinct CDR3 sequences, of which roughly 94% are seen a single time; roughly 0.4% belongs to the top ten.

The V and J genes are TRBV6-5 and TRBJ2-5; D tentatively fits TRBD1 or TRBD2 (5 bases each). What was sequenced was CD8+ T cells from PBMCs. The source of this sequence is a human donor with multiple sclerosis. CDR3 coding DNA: TGTGCCAGCAGTTCGACCCTAGCAGTAGGGACCCAAGAGACCCAGTACTTC. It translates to CASSSTLAVGTQETQYF.